The 21 T cell receptor beta chains below were found in one sample sequenced in a study of cytomegalovirus exposure and HLA in healthy donors. The PCR employed 60 Vbeta primers together with 13 Jbeta primers. The table came from immunoSEQ multiplex PCR; TCRdb's copy has only in-frame clones and leaves some out. The sample shows approximately 150,000 clones, about 64% of them seen only once. Sequenced input: PBMCs. The origin of the receptors is a woman aged 55-69 years in good health and CMV-seropositive.

A note on this clone: A junction boundary mismatches the germline segment, possibly from a read error. For the CDR3, the DNA is TGTGCTAGCAGCCCTACTAGCGGGGCCACAGATACGCAGTATTTT. This encodes CASSPTSGATDTQYF. The chain couples TRBV7-7 to TRBJ2-3, with TRBD2 matching over 10 bases. Germline V gene lookup returns CDR1 SSHAT and CDR2 FNYEAQ (reference sequence). The CDR3 extends over 15 amino acids.

The chain carries TRBV6-5 and TRBJ2-5; possibly TRBD2 for D (6 bases). The CDR3 loop spans 14 amino acids. Deletions cut 3 bases from V and 1 base from J, with 9 bases between. Germline V gene sequence: CDR1 MNHEY, CDR2 SVGAGI. CDR3 coding DNA: TGTGCCAGCAGTTATCCGGGACTCCAAGAGACCCAGTACTTC. This sequence encodes CASSYPGLQETQYF.

This clone was recorded a few times. The J gene is TRBJ2-3, the V gene TRBV6-5; D remains unclear. V was trimmed by 2 bases and J by 0 bases, leaving 6 bases between them. CDR3 length: 14 residues. Germline V gene lookup returns CDR1 MNHEY and CDR2 SVGAGI. CDR3 region: CASSYLTSTDTQYF. CDR3 in DNA: TGTGCCAGCAGTTACCTGACTAGCACAGATACGCAGTATTTT.

The rearrangement links TRBV6-1 to TRBJ2-3, with 7 bases matching TRBD1. This CDR3 comprises 14 residues. CDR1 and CDR2 from the germline V gene are MNHNS and SASEGT. V shed 6 bases, J shed 1 base, and the junction held 4 bases outside the gene matches. The CDR3 is CASRFGQGTDTQYF. The CDR3 nucleotides read TGTGCCAGCAGATTCGGACAGGGCACAGATACGCAGTATTTT.

This clone was detected only once. J is TRBJ2-7 and V is TRBV11-2; 7 bases agree with TRBD1. Germline V lookup: CDR1 SGHAT, CDR2 FQNNGV. The junction had 8 bases not matched to a gene; V was cut back by 3 bases and J by 6 bases. CDR3 length: 14 amino acids. The DNA for the CDR3 is TGTGCCAGCAGCTTGGCATCGACAGGGTTCGAGCAGTACTTC. This encodes CASSLASTGFEQYF.

The chain is built from TRBV2 and TRBJ1-1, with D possibly matching TRBD1 (5 bases). The germline V gene has CDR1 SNHLY and CDR2 FYNNEI. The V end lost 7 bases, the J end lost 4 bases, and 13 bases lay between the germline ends. This CDR3 is built from 13 residues. CDR3 loop: CASKGQGVTEAFF. The CDR3 coding sequence is TGTGCCAGCAAAGGGCAGGGCGTCACTGAAGCTTTCTTT. The complete variable domain, with remaining parts taken from reference TRBV2 and TRBJ1-1, reads EPEVTQTPSHQVTQMGQEVILRCVPISNHLYFYWYRQILGQKVEFLVSFYNNEISEKSEIFDDQFSVERPDGSNFTLKIRSTKLEDSAMYFCASKGQGVTEAFFGQGTRLTVV.

The chain combines TRBV4-3 with TRBJ2-7, with 7 bases that match TRBD2. CDR1 and CDR2 from the germline V gene are LGHNA and YSLEER. CDR3 size: 15 residues. With V trimmed by 0 bases and J by 4 bases, 6 bases remained unmatched. This chain's CDR3 is CASSQERGRGYEQYF. The CDR3 DNA reads TGCGCCAGCAGCCAAGAACGAGGGAGGGGATACGAGCAGTACTTC.

CDR3: CASSDRVNTEAFF. The CDR3 nucleotides read TGTGCCAGCAGTGACAGGGTGAACACTGAAGCTTTCTTT. This sequence joins TRBV2 and TRBJ1-1, with D perhaps TRBD1 (5 bases). Trimming removed 3 bases at V and 0 bases at J, with 5 bases between. Germline CDR1 is SNHLY and CDR2 is FYNNEI. The CDR3 is 13 amino acids. Supplemented by reference TRBV2 and TRBJ1-1, the full variable domain reads EPEVTQTPSHQVTQMGQEVILRCVPISNHLYFYWYRQILGQKVEFLVSFYNNEISEKSEIFDDQFSVERPDGSNFTLKIRSTKLEDSAMYFCASSDRVNTEAFFGQGTRLTVV.

This CDR3 reads CASSKTSGRGDTQYF. The CDR3 DNA follows: TGTGCCAGCAGCAAGACTAGCGGGCGGGGAGATACGCAGTATTTT. The chain carries TRBV5-5 and TRBJ2-3; the match to TRBD2 covers 10 bases. This CDR3 has 15 amino acids. Germline trimming cut 4 bases from V and 5 bases from J; bases unmatched to any gene: 7. The germline gives CDR1 SGHKS, CDR2 YYEKEE (reference sequence).

The chain joins TRBV2 to TRBJ1-6, with 10 nucleotides matching TRBD1. Germline CDR1 and CDR2: SNHLY and FYNNEI. This CDR3 region has 15 residues. V was clipped by 6 bases and J by 15 bases; unmatched bases: 14. The DNA of the CDR3 is TGTGCCAGCAGAAACCGGGACAGGGGACCCGGGCGCCTCCACTTT. This encodes CASRNRDRGPGRLHF.

The V gene is TRBV5-1, the J gene TRBJ2-7, with D possibly being TRBD1 (6 bases). This CDR3 has 15 amino acids. Germline V gives CDR1 SGHRS, CDR2 YFSETQ. Trimming cost V 4 bases and J 3 bases, with 17 bases left between them. In nucleotides, the CDR3 is TGCGCCAGCAGCCCGGACAACAGGGACGGCTACGAGCAGTACTTC. Protein: CASSPDNRDGYEQYF.

This clone was found a few times. This chain uses TRBV6-1 with TRBJ2-1, with D tentatively TRBD1 (6 bases). V lost 1 base and J 9 bases, leaving 13 bases between the germline ends. Germline V lookup: CDR1 MNHNS, CDR2 SASEGT. The CDR3 totals 14 residues. The CDR3 region is CASSEVRGGSEQFF. DNA for the CDR3: TGTGCCAGCAGTGAAGTTAGAGGGGGTAGTGAGCAGTTCTTC.

The chain links TRBV19 to TRBJ2-3, with TRBD2 matching 7 bases. This CDR3 has 15 residues. Germline V gene data show CDR1 as LNHDA and CDR2 as SQIVND (reference sequence). Unmatched junction bases numbered 9, after V lost 4 bases and J lost 5 bases. CDR3 DNA: TGTGCCAGTAGTAACCGGGCGGGGGTAGGAGATACGCAGTATTTT. It yields the protein CASSNRAGVGDTQYF.

The rearrangement joins TRBV27 to TRBJ2-3, with TRBD2 identical over 10 bases. CDR3 length: 16 amino acids. Unmatched junction bases numbered 9, after V lost 7 bases and J lost 2 bases. CDR1 and CDR2 (germline): MNHEY, SMNVEV (reference sequence). CDR3: CASTSGRGPLTDTQYF. CDR3 in DNA: TGTGCCAGCACTAGCGGGAGAGGGCCCCTCACAGATACGCAGTATTTT.

J is TRBJ2-1 and V is TRBV4-2; 7 bases fit TRBD2. In germline, CDR1 is LGHNA, CDR2 YNFKEQ. Germline trimming cut 0 bases from V and 2 bases from J; bases unmatched to any gene: 7. This CDR3 is 17 amino acids long. The CDR3 here is CASSQDPGGRTYNEQFF. DNA for the CDR3: TGTGCCAGCAGCCAAGATCCCGGGGGGAGGACCTACAATGAGCAGTTCTTC.

CDR3 in amino acids: CASSPIGTSGFETQYF. The DNA of the CDR3 is TGTGCCAGCAGTCCGATCGGGACTAGCGGGTTCGAGACCCAGTACTTC. The chain recombines TRBV28 with TRBJ2-5, with 12 bases that match TRBD2. The CDR3 is made up of 16 amino acids. J lost 5 bases, V lost 5 bases, and 9 bases had no gene match. Germline CDR1 reads MDHEN; CDR2 reads SYDVKM.

This clone was seen a single time. V usage is TRBV10-2 and J usage is TRBJ2-1; 9 bases match TRBD2. The CDR3 runs to 14 residues. Trimming cost V 10 bases and J 7 bases; bases outside gene matches: 11. The germline CDR1 and CDR2 sequences are WSHSY and SAAADI. The CDR3 is CATLLAAGGNEQFF. CDR3 nucleotide sequence: TGCGCCACTCTACTGGCAGCGGGAGGAAATGAGCAGTTCTTC.

The V call is TRBV7-9, the J call TRBJ1-5; the D is unclear. V was shortened by 1 base and J by 15 bases, with 19 bases between the two germline ends. The V gene's germline CDR1 is SEHNR and CDR2 FQNEAQ (reference sequence). The CDR3 runs to 14 residues. The CDR3 region has the DNA TGTGCCAGCAGCTTAGGACCGATGGGCTCAACTTGGCATTTT. It codes for CASSLGPMGSTWHF. Based on the CDR3 plus reference TRBV7-9 and TRBJ1-5, the full variable domain is DTGVSQNPRHKITKRGQNVTFRCDPISEHNRLYWYRQTLGQGPEFLTYFQNEAQLEKSRLLSDRFSAERPKGSFSTLEIQRTEQGDSAMYLCASSLGPMGSTWHFGDGTRLSIL.

This rearrangement joins TRBV5-1 to TRBJ2-7; 9 bases are shared with TRBD1. With V trimmed by 4 bases and J by 6 bases, 17 bases remained unmatched. This CDR3 has 17 residues. Germline V gives CDR1 SGHRS, CDR2 YFSETQ. This chain's CDR3 is CASSPFAGGTGNGEQYF. In DNA, the CDR3 is TGCGCCAGCAGCCCATTTGCCGGGGGGACAGGGAACGGCGAGCAGTACTTC.

The chain combines TRBV7-8 with TRBJ1-5; tentative D call: TRBD1 (6 bases). The CDR3 spans 16 residues. CDR1 and CDR2 from the germline V gene are SGHVS and FQNEAQ. The V and J ends lost 4 bases and 1 base respectively, with 14 bases between them. CDR3: CASSWGGGGSNQPQHF. The CDR3, as DNA: TGTGCCAGCAGCTGGGGGGGCGGGGGGAGCAATCAGCCCCAGCATTTT.

The gene calls are TRBV30 and TRBJ2-5, with 7 bases identical to TRBD2. Per germline, CDR1 GTSNPN and CDR2 SVGIG (reference sequence). J was trimmed by 5 bases and V by 7 bases; bases with no gene match: 10. The CDR3 loop spans 13 amino acids. CDR3 coding DNA: TGTGCCTATAGACTAGCTATAGATGAGACCCAGTACTTC. It encodes CAYRLAIDETQYF.